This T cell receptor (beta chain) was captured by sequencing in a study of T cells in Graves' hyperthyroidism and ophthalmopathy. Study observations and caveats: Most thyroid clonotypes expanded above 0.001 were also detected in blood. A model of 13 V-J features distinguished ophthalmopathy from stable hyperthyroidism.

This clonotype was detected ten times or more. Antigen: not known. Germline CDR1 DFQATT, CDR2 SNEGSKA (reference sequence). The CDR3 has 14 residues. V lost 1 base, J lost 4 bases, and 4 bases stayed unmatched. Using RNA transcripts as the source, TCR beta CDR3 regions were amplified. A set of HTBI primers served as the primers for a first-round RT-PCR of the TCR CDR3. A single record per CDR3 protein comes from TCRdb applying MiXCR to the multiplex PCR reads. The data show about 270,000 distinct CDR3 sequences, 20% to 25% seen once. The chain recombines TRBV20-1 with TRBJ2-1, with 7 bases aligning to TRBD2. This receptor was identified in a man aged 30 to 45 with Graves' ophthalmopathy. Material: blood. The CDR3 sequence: CSARGLADYNEQFF. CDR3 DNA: TGCAGTGCTAGAGGGCTAGCGGATTACAATGAGCAGTTCTTC.